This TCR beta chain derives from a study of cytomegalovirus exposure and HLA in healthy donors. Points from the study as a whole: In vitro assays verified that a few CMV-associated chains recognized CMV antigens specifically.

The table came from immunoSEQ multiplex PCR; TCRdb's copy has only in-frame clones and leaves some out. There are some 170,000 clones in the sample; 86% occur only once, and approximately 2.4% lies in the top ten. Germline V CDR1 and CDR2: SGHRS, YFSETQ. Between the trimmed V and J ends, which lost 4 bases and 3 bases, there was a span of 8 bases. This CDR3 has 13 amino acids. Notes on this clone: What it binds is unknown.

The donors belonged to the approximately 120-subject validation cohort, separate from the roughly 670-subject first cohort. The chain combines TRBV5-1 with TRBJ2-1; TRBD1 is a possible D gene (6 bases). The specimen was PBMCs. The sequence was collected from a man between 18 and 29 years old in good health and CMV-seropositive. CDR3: CASSPDSYNEQFF. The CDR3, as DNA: TGCGCCAGCAGCCCGGACAGCTACAATGAGCAGTTCTTC.